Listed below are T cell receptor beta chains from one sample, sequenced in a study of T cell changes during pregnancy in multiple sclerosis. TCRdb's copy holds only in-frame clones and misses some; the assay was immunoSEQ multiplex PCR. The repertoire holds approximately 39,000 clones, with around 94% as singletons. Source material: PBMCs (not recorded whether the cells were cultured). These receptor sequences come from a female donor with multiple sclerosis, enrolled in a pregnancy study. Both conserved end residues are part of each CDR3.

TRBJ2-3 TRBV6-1 CASSDRLAGEADTQYF
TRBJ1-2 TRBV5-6 CASTMGGSYGYTF
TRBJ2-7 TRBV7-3 CASSSSSGYEQYF
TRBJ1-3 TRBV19 CASSPDPVRNTIYF
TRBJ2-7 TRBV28 CASTVRTPYEQYF
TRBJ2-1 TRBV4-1 CASSQDLGSSSYNEQFF
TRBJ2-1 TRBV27 CASSHLGTGPGSYNEQFF
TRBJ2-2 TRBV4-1 CASSQESTPGELFF
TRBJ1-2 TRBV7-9 CASRLHQGSYGYTF
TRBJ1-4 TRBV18 CASSPDRTSWEKLFF
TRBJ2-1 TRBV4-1 CASSQMYNEQFF
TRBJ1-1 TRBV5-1 CASSGQGGPNTEAFF
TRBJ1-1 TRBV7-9 CASSLRGGSSTEAFF
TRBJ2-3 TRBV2 CASSARTDTQYF
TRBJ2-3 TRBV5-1 CASSLVQGEADTQYF
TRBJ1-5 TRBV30 CAWSGGSNQPQHF
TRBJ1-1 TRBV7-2 CASSSRQGGTEAFF
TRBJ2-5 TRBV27 CASSSLAGWDQETQYF
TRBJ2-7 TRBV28 CASRQKRDYGEQYF
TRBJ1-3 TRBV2 CASSESRDTIYF
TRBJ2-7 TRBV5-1 CASSLEGTVTSYEQYF
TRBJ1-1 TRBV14 CASSPGRNTEAFF
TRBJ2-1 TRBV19 CASSTLIAGVEQFF
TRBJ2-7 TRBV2 CARTDHRTAWGGEQYF
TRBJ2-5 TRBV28 CASSLGETQYF
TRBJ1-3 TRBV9 CASSVDSGNTIYF
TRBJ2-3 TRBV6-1 CASSGLATTDTQYF
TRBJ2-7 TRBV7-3 CASSSSGSSYEQYF
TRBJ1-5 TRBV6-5 CASSYDRFNQPQHF
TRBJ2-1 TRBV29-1 CSVETLFSSLGSYNEQFF
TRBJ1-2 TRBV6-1 CASSEYGLHNYGYTF
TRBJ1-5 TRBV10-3 CAISEGGKSNQPQHF
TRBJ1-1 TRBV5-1 CASSWGQGYAAFF
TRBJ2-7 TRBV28 CASRELGVALEGEQYF
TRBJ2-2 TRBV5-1 CASSSLFGGYIGELFF
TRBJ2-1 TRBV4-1 CASSQPTGTRFVDEQFF
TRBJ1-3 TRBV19 CASSIKGSGNTIYF